This entry features one T cell receptor (beta chain) sequence. The antigen remains unidentified. This sample was included in a study of T cell responses to AZD1222 COVID-19 vaccine. Germline V gene lookup returns CDR1 MDHEN and CDR2 SYDVKM. Trimming took 5 bases from V and 12 from J; bases not matched to a gene: 14. The CDR3 has 14 residues. Profiling relied on immunoSEQ multiplex PCR, and the TCRdb table lists in-frame clones only, not all of them. The sample yields under 130,000 clones, around 94% seen once. Findings and caveats of the study: Along spike, vaccine-associated CD4 TCRs were found throughout, with dominance at 160-218 and 743-854.

The genes are TRBV28 and TRBJ1-1; TRBD1 aligns across 8 bases. The receptor was isolated from an adult in good health. The material was peripheral blood, obtained on day 0 of AZD1222 vaccination. The CDR3: CASSPPAAGGNSFF. In nucleotides, the CDR3 is TGTGCCAGCAGTCCACCCGCGGCAGGGGGCAACTCTTTCTTT.